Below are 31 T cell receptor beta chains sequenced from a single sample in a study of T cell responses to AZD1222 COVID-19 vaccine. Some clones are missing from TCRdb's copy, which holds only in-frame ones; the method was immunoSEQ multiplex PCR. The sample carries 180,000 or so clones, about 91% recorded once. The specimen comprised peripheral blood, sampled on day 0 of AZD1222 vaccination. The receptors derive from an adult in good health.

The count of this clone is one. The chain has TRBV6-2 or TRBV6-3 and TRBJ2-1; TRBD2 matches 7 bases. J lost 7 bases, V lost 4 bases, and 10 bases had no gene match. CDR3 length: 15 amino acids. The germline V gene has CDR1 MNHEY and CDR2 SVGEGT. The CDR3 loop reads CASSSAGVFLNEQFF. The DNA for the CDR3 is TGTGCCAGCAGTTCCGCGGGGGTATTCTTGAATGAGCAGTTCTTC.

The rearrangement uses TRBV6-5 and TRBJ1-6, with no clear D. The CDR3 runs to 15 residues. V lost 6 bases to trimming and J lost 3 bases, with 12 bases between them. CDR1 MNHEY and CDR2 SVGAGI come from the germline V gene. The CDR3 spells CASRSSDGYNSPLHF. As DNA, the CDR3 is TGTGCCAGCAGGTCCTCGGACGGCTATAATTCACCCCTCCACTTT.

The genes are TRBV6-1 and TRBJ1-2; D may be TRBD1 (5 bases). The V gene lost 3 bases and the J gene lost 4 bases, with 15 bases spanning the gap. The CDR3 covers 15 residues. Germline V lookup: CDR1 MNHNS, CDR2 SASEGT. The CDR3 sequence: CASSELQGESYGYTF. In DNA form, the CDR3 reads TGTGCCAGCAGTGAGTTGCAGGGAGAATCCTATGGCTACACCTTC.

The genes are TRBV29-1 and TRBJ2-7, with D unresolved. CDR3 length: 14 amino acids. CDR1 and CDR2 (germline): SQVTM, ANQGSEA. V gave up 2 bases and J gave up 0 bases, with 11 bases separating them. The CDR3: CSVELNSNSYEQYF. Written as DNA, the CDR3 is TGCAGCGTTGAACTGAACAGCAACTCCTACGAGCAGTACTTC.

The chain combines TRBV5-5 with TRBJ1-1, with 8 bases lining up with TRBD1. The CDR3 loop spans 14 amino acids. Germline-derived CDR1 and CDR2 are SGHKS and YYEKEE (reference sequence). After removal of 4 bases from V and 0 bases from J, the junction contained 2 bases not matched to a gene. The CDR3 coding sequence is TGTGCCAGCAGCCGACAGGGGATGAACACTGAAGCTTTCTTT. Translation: CASSRQGMNTEAFF.

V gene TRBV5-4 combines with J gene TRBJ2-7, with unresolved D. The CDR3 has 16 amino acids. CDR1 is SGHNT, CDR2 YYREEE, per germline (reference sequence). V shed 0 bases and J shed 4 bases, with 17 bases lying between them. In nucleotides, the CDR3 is TGTGCCAGCAGCTTGGGGACCCGCGGCGCCTCTTACGAGCAGTACTTC. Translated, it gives CASSLGTRGASYEQYF.

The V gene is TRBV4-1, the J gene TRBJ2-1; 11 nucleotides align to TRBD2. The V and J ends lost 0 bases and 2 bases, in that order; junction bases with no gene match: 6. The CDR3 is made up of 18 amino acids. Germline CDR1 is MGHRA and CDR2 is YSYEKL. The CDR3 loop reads CASSQEAQLAGAYNEQFF. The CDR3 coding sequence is TGCGCCAGCAGCCAAGAGGCGCAACTAGCGGGGGCCTACAATGAGCAGTTCTTC.

This chain's CDR3 is CASLGHPKGKLFF. CDR3 in DNA: TGTGCCAGCCTGGGACACCCCAAGGGAAAACTGTTTTTT. The chain uses TRBV19 and TRBJ1-4; TRBD1 might be the D (6 bases). Germline lookup yields CDR1 LNHDA and CDR2 SQIVND (reference sequence). The CDR3 length is 13 residues. V lost 9 bases and J 10 bases, leaving 18 bases between the germline ends. Complete variable domain (other parts from reference TRBV19 and TRBJ1-4): DGGITQSPKYLFRKEGQNVTLSCEQNLNHDAMYWYRQDPGQGLRLIYYSQIVNDFQKGDIAEGYSVSREKKESFPLTVTSAQKNPTAFYLCASLGHPKGKLFFGSGTQLSVL.

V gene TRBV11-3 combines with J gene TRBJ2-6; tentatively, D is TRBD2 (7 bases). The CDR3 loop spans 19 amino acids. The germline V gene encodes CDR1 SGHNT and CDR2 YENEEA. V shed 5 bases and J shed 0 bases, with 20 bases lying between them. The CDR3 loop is CASSKASSRGGSGANVLTF. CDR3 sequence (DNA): TGTGCCAGCAGCAAGGCCTCCTCGAGGGGGGGCTCTGGGGCCAACGTCCTGACTTTC.

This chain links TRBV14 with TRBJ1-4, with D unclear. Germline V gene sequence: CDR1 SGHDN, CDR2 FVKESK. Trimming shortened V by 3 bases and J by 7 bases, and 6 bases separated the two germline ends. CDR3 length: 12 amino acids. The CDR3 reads CASSHKVEKLFF. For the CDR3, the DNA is TGTGCCAGCAGCCATAAAGTTGAAAAACTGTTTTTT. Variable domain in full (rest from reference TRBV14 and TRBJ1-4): EAGVTQFPSHSVIEKGQTVTLRCDPISGHDNLYWYRRVMGKEIKFLLHFVKESKQDESGMPNNRFLAERTGGTYSTLKVQPAELEDSGVYFCASSHKVEKLFFGSGTQLSVL.

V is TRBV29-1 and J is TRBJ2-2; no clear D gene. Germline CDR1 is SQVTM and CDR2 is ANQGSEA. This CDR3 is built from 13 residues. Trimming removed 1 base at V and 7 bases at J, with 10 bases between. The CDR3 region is CSVEVGYGGELFF. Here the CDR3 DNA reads TGCAGCGTTGAAGTGGGATATGGCGGGGAGCTGTTTTTT.

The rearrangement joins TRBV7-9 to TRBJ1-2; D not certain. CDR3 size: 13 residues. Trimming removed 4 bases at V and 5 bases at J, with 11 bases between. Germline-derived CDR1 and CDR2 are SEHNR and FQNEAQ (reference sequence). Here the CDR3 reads CASSSSHIYGYTF. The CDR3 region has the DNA TGTGCCAGCAGCTCTTCCCACATATATGGCTACACCTTC.

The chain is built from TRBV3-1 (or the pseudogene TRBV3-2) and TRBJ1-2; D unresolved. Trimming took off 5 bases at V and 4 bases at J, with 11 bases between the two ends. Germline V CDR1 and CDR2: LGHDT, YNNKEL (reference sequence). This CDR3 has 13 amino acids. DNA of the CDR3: TGTGCCAGCAGCTCCCCCCCGTCCTATGGCTACACCTTC. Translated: CASSSPPSYGYTF.

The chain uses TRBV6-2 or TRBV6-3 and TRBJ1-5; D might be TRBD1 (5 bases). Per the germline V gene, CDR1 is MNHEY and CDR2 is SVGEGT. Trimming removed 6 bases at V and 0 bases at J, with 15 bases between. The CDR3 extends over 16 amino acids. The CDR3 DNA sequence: TGTGCCAGCAGCCGGAATCTGGACATTAGCAATCAGCCCCAGCATTTT. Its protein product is CASSRNLDISNQPQHF.

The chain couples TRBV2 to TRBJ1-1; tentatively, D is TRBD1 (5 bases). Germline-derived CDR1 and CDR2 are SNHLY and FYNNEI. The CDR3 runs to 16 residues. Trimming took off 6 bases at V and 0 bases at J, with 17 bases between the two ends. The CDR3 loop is CASSSPGTALNTEAFF. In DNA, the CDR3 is TGTGCCAGCAGCTCCCCCGGGACCGCGCTGAACACTGAAGCTTTCTTT.

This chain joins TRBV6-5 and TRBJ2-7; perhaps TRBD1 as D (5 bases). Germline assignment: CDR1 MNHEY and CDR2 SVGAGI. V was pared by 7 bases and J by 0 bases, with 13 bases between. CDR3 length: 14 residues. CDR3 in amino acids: CASTGSWSSYEQYF. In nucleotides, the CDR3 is TGTGCCAGCACAGGGTCTTGGAGCTCCTACGAGCAGTACTTC.

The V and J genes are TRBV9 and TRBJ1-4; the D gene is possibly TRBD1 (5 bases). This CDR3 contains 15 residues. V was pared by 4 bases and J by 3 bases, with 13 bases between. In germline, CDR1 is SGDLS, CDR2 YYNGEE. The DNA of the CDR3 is TGTGCCAGCAGCTCTGATGGGGCCCCTAATGAAAAACTGTTTTTT. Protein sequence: CASSSDGAPNEKLFF.

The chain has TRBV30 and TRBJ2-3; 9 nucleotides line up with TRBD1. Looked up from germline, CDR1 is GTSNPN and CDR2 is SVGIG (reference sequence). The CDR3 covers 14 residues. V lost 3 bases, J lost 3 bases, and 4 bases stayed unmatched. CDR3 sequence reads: CAWRDRGWTDTQYF. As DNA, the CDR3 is TGTGCCTGGAGAGACAGGGGGTGGACAGATACGCAGTATTTT.

The CDR3, as DNA: TGTGCCAGCAGTTACCTCGGGACAGAAGAGACCCAGTACTTC. Its translation is CASSYLGTEETQYF. V usage is TRBV6-6 and J usage is TRBJ2-5; 7 bases are a match to TRBD1. J lost 3 bases, V lost 2 bases, and 3 bases had no gene match. This CDR3 comprises 14 residues. Germline assignment: CDR1 MNHNY and CDR2 SVGAGI (reference sequence).

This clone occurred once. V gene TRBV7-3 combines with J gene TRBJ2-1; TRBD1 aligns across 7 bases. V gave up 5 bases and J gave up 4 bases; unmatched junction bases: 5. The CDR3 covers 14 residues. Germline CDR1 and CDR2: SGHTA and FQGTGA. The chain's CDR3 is CASSPGQAYNEQFF. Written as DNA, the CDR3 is TGTGCCAGCAGCCCAGGACAGGCTTACAATGAGCAGTTCTTC.

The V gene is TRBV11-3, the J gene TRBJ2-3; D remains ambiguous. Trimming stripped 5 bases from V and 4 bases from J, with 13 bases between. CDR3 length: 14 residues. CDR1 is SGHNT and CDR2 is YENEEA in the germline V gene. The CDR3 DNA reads TGTGCCAGCAGCCAAACAGCTGGCGCAGATACGCAGTATTTT. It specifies CASSQTAGADTQYF.

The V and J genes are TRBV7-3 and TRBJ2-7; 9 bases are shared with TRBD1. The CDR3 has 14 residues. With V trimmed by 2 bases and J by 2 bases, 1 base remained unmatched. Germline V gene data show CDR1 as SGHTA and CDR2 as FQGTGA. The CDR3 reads CASSLGTGTYEQYF. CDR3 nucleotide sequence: TGTGCCAGCAGCTTAGGGACAGGGACCTACGAGCAGTACTTC.

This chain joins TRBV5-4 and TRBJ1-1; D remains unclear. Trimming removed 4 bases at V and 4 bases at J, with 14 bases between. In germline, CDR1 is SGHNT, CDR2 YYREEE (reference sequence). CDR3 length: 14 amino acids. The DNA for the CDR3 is TGTGCCAGCAGCCAGGACGCTACCACCACTGAAGCTTTCTTT. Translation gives CASSQDATTTEAFF.

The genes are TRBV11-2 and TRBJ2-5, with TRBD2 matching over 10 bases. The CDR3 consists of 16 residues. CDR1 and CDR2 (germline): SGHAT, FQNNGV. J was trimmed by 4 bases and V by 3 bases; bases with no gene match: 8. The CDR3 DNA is TGTGCCAGCAGCTTCTCTAGCGGGGGCCTCGGAGAGACCCAGTACTTC. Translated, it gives CASSFSSGGLGETQYF.

The CDR3 DNA sequence: TGTGCCAGCAGCTCCTACAGGGGGCCCGGGGGACTGTTTTTT. This codes for CASSSYRGPGGLFF. This sequence joins TRBV11-2 and TRBJ1-4; TRBD1 agrees at 9 bases. The CDR3 extends over 14 amino acids. Germline assignment: CDR1 SGHAT and CDR2 FQNNGV. V lost 4 bases to trimming and J lost 13 bases; unmatched junction nucleotides: 10.

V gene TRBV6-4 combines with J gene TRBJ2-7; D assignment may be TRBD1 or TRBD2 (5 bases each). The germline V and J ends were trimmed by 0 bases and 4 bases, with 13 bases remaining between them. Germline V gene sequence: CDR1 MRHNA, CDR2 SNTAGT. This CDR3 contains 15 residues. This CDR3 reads CASSDSGRDRYEQYF. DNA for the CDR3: TGTGCCAGCAGTGACTCCGGCAGGGACCGATACGAGCAGTACTTC.

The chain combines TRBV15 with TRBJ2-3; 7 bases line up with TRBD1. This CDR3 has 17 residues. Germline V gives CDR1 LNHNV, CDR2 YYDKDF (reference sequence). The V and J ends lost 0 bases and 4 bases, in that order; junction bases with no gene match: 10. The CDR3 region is CATSRDQYRGTPDTQYF. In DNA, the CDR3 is TGTGCCACCAGCAGAGATCAGTACAGGGGCACCCCAGATACGCAGTATTTT.

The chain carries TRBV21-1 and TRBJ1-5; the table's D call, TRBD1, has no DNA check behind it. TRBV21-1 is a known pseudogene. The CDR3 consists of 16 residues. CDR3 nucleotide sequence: TGTGCCAGCAGCAAAGTAAAGCCAGGTTCCAATCAGCCCCAGCATTTT. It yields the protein CASSKVKPGSNQPQHF.

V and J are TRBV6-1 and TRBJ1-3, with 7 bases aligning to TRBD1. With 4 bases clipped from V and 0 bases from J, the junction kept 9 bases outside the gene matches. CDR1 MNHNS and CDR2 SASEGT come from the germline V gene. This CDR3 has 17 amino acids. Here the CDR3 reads CASSASTGASSGNTIYF. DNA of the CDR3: TGTGCCAGCAGTGCCTCTACAGGGGCCAGCTCTGGAAACACCATATATTTT.

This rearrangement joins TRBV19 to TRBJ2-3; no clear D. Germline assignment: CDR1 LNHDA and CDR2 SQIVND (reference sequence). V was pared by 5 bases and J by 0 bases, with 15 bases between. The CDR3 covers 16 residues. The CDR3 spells CASSLGQRLSTDTQYF. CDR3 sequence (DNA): TGTGCCAGTAGTCTTGGGCAGCGCTTGAGCACAGATACGCAGTATTTT.

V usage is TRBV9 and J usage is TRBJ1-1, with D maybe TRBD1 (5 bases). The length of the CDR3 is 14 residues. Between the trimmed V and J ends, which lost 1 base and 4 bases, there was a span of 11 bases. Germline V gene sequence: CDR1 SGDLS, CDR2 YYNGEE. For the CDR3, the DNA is TGTGCCAGCAGCGTATGGGGGGAGGGCACTGAAGCTTTCTTT. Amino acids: CASSVWGEGTEAFF.